The rows below give T cell receptor beta chains drawn from one sample of a study of vaccination and CD4 T cells after COVID-19. A single record per CDR3 protein comes from TCRdb applying MiXCR to the PCR reads. The sample gives about 20,000 distinct CDR3 sequences, 42% of which show up once; roughly a quarter is in the top ten. The antigens of these receptors remain unknown. The material sequenced was CD4+ T cells from blood, cultured in vitro, taken before SARS-CoV-2 vaccination. The origin of the receptors is a human donor who received a COVID-19 vaccine. The CDR3 runs from the conserved cysteine through the conserved F or W. The order of the fields is J gene, V gene, clone size, D gene, CDR3 DNA, CDR3 protein. D genes are given only for firm matches. A clone size is listed for some rows: how often the clone was seen (once, few, many), or a class if it is expanded.

j_call: TRBJ2-7
v_call: TRBV20-1
clone_size: -
d_call: TRBD2
cdr3_nt: TGCAGTGCTAGAGATCGACTAGCGGGGTCCTACGAGCAGTACTTC
cdr3_aa: CSARDRLAGSYEQYF

j_call: TRBJ2-5
v_call: TRBV20-1
clone_size: few
d_call: -
cdr3_nt: TGCAGTGCTAGAGGAGCTCCAGAGACCCAGTACTTC
cdr3_aa: CSARGAPETQYF

j_call: TRBJ1-5
v_call: TRBV20-1
clone_size: -
d_call: -
cdr3_nt: TGCAGTGCTAGAAGCGCGGCCCACCAGCCCCAGCATTTT
cdr3_aa: CSARSAAHQPQHF

j_call: TRBJ1-5
v_call: TRBV28
clone_size: -
d_call: -
cdr3_nt: TGTGCCAGCAGTGAGCCTGGATATAGCAATCAGCCCCAGCATTTT
cdr3_aa: CASSEPGYSNQPQHF

j_call: TRBJ1-6
v_call: TRBV20-1
clone_size: few
d_call: -
cdr3_nt: TGCAGTGCTGGAATGAAACAGGCAACGTTCTCCTATAATTCACCCCTCCACTTT
cdr3_aa: CSAGMKQATFSYNSPLHF

j_call: TRBJ1-1
v_call: TRBV2
clone_size: few
d_call: -
cdr3_nt: TGTGCCAGCAGTGAATACGAAGACACTGAAGCTTTCTTT
cdr3_aa: CASSEYEDTEAFF

j_call: TRBJ2-5
v_call: TRBV19
clone_size: few
d_call: -
cdr3_nt: TGTGCCAGTCAAGGGGGAGGACGACAGACCCAGTACTTC
cdr3_aa: CASQGGGRQTQYF

j_call: TRBJ2-3
v_call: TRBV6-1
clone_size: -
d_call: -
cdr3_nt: TGTGCCAGCAGTCGTGGGTTCCGCACAGATACGCAGTATTTT
cdr3_aa: CASSRGFRTDTQYF

j_call: TRBJ2-3
v_call: TRBV7-9
clone_size: -
d_call: TRBD1
cdr3_nt: TGTGCCAGCAGCTTAGCTTGGCGCAGGGGGATTAACACAGATACGCAGTATTTT
cdr3_aa: CASSLAWRRGINTDTQYF

j_call: TRBJ2-7
v_call: TRBV7-9
clone_size: few
d_call: TRBD1
cdr3_nt: TGTGCCAGCAGCTTCTCGGGACAGTCCTACGAGCAGTACTTC
cdr3_aa: CASSFSGQSYEQYF

j_call: TRBJ1-5
v_call: TRBV20-1
clone_size: few
d_call: -
cdr3_nt: TGCAGTGCTAGACGTCCCTCATACAATCAGCCCCAGCATTTT
cdr3_aa: CSARRPSYNQPQHF

j_call: TRBJ1-6
v_call: TRBV12-3/TRBV12-4
clone_size: -
d_call: -
cdr3_nt: TGTGCCAGCAGTTTTGAGGAGGGTTCACCCCTCCACTTT
cdr3_aa: CASSFEEGSPLHF

j_call: TRBJ1-1
v_call: TRBV6-5
clone_size: few
d_call: TRBD1
cdr3_nt: TGTGCCAGCAGTTACCCAGGGGGGGGCACTGAAGCTTTCTTT
cdr3_aa: CASSYPGGGTEAFF

j_call: TRBJ1-1
v_call: TRBV20-1
clone_size: -
d_call: TRBD1
cdr3_nt: TGCAGTGCTAGGGGCCCCAACAGGGGTTTTAATGAGGCTGAAGCTTTCTTT
cdr3_aa: CSARGPNRGFNEAEAFF

j_call: TRBJ1-2
v_call: TRBV6-5
clone_size: medium-sized
d_call: TRBD1
cdr3_nt: TGTGCCAGCAGTTACGATTTAGACAGGGGGAGAACTCAGGGCTACACCTTC
cdr3_aa: CASSYDLDRGRTQGYTF

j_call: TRBJ1-1
v_call: TRBV11-3
clone_size: -
d_call: -
cdr3_nt: TGTGCCAGCAGCTTAGATCCTTGGCAGGCCCAAGGGGACACTGGAGCTTTCTTT
cdr3_aa: CASSLDPWQAQGDTGAFF

j_call: TRBJ1-6
v_call: TRBV10-1
clone_size: few
d_call: -
cdr3_nt: TGCGCCAGCAGTGAGAACGCAGGGCCAAATTCACCCCTCCACTTT
cdr3_aa: CASSENAGPNSPLHF

j_call: TRBJ1-4
v_call: TRBV20-1
clone_size: -
d_call: -
cdr3_nt: TGCAGTGCTAGAAAAATCCGTCAATTTGGGGAAAAACTGTTTTTT
cdr3_aa: CSARKIRQFGEKLFF

j_call: TRBJ2-2
v_call: TRBV21-1
clone_size: -
d_call: -
cdr3_nt: TGTGCCAGCAGAAGGCGCGGGGAGCTGTTTTTT
cdr3_aa: CASRRRGELFF

j_call: TRBJ2-2
v_call: TRBV6-1
clone_size: few
d_call: TRBD1
cdr3_nt: TGTGCCAGCAGTGAATATTTCGGGACAGGGGTGACCGGGGAGCTGTTTTTT
cdr3_aa: CASSEYFGTGVTGELFF

j_call: TRBJ2-3
v_call: TRBV20-1
clone_size: few
d_call: -
cdr3_nt: TGCAGCGCGAAGGTCGCGGATACGCAGTATTTT
cdr3_aa: CSAKVADTQYF

j_call: TRBJ1-2
v_call: TRBV5-1
clone_size: -
d_call: TRBD1
cdr3_nt: TGCGCCAGCAGCTTGGGACAGGGGGTGGCCTATGGCTACACCTTC
cdr3_aa: CASSLGQGVAYGYTF

j_call: TRBJ1-5
v_call: TRBV20-1
clone_size: few
d_call: -
cdr3_nt: TGCAGTGCGATGGGGGGGGCGGGCAATCAGCCCCAGCATTTT
cdr3_aa: CSAMGGAGNQPQHF

j_call: TRBJ1-3
v_call: TRBV6-5
clone_size: few
d_call: -
cdr3_nt: TGTGCCAGCAGTTACTCAGAGGGGCGAGGAAACACCATATATTTT
cdr3_aa: CASSYSEGRGNTIYF